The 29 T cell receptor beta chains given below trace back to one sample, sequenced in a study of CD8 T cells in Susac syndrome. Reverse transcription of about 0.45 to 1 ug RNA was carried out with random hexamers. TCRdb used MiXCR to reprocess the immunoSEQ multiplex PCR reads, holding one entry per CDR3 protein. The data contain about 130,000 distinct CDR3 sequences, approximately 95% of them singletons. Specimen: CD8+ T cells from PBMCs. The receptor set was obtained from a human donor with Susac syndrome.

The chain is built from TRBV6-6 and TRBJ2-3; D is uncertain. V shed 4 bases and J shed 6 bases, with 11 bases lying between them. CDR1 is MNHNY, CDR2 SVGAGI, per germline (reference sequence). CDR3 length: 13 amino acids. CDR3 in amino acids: CASSSALGDTQYF. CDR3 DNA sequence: TGTGCCAGCAGTTCCGCACTTGGGGATACGCAGTATTTT.

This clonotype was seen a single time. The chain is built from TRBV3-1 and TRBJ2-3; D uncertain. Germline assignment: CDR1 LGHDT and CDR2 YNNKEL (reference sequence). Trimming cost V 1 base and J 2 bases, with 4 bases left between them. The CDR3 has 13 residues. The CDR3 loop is CASSQGDTDTQYF. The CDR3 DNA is TGTGCCAGCAGCCAAGGGGACACAGATACGCAGTATTTT.

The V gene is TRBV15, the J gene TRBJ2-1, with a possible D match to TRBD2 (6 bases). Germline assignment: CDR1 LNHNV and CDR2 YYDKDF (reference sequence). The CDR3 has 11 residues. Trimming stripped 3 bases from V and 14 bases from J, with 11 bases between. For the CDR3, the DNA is TGTGCCACCAGCAGTCTAGCGAACAAGTTCTTC. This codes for CATSSLANKFF.

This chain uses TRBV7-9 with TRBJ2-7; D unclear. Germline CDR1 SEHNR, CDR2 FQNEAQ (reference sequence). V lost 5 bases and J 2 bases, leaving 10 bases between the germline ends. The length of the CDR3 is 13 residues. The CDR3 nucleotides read TGTGCCAGCAGCCCGACCCACCCCTACGAGCAGTACTTC. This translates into CASSPTHPYEQYF.

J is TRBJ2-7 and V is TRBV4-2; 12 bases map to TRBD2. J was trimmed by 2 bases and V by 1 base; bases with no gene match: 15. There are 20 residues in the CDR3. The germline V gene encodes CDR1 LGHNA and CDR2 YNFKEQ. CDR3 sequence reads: CASSQVTWLAGGIPAYEQYF. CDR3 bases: TGTGCCAGCAGCCAAGTCACCTGGCTAGCGGGGGGGATACCGGCCTACGAGCAGTACTTC.

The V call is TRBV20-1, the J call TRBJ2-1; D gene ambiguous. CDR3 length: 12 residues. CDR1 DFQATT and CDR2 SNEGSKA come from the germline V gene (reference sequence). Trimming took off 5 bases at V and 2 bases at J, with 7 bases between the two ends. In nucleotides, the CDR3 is TGCAGTGCTCCTAAGACCTACAATGAGCAGTTCTTC. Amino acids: CSAPKTYNEQFF.

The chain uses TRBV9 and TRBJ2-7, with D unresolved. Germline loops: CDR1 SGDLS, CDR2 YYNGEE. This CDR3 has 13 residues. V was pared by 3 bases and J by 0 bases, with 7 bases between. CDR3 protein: CASSAGSSYEQYF. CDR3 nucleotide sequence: TGTGCCAGCAGCGCCGGGTCCTCCTACGAGCAGTACTTC.

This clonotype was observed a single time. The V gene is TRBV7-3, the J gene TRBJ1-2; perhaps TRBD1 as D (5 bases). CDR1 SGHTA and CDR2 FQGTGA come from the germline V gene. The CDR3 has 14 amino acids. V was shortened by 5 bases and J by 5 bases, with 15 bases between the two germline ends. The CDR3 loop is CASSPSGRVYGYTF. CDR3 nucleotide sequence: TGTGCCAGCAGCCCATCAGGGAGGGTGTATGGCTACACCTTC.

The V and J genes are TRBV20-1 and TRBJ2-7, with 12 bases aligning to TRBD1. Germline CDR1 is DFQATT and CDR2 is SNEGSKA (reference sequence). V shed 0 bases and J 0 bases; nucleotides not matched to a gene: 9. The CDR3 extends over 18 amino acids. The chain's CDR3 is CSARDRDRGLGGSYEQYF. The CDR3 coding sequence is TGCAGTGCTAGAGACCGGGACAGGGGGCTTGGTGGCTCCTACGAGCAGTACTTC.

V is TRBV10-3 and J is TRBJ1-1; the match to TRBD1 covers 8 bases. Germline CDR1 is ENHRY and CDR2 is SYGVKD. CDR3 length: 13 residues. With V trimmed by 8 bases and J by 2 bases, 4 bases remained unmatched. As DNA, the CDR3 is TGTGCCATCTTACAGGGGGACAACACTGAAGCTTTCTTT. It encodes CAILQGDNTEAFF.

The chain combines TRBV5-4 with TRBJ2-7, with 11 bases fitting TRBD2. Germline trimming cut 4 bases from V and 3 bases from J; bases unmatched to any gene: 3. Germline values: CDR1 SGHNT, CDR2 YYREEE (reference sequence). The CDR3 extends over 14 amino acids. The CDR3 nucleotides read TGTGCCAGCAGCGCCACTAGCGGGAGCTACGAGCAGTACTTC. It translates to CASSATSGSYEQYF.

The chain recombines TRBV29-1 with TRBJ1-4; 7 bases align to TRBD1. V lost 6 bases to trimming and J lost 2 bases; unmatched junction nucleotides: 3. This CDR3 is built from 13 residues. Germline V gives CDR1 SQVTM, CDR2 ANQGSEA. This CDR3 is CSVQGITNEKLFF. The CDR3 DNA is TGCAGCGTACAGGGGATCACTAATGAAAAACTGTTTTTT. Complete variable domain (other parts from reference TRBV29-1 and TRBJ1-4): SAVISQKPSRDICQRGTSLTIQCQVDSQVTMMFWYRQQPGQSLTLIATANQGSEATYESGFVIDKFPISRPNLTFSTLTVSNMSPEDSSIYLCSVQGITNEKLFFGSGTQLSVL.

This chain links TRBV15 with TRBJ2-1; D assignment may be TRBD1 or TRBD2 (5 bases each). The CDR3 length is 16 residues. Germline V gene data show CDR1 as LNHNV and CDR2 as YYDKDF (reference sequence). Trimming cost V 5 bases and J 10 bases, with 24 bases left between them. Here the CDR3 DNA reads TGTGCCACCAGCGGATGGGGGAAGACGGATGTAGGGGAGCAGTTCTTC. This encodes CATSGWGKTDVGEQFF.

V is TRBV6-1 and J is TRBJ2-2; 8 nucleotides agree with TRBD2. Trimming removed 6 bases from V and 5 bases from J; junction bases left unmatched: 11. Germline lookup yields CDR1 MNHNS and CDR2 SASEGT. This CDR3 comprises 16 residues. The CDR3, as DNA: TGTGCCAGCAGGAAGTGGCTAGCGGGTTCGACCGGGGAGCTGTTTTTT. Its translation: CASRKWLAGSTGELFF.

The CDR3 coding sequence is TGTGCCAGCAGTGAAGATGGACAGGGTATATACACCTTC. It yields the protein CASSEDGQGIYTF. The chain carries TRBV6-5 and TRBJ1-2, with TRBD1 identical over 8 bases. V was clipped by 5 bases and J by 11 bases; unmatched bases: 10. Germline assignment: CDR1 MNHEY and CDR2 SVGAGI. The length of the CDR3 is 13 residues.

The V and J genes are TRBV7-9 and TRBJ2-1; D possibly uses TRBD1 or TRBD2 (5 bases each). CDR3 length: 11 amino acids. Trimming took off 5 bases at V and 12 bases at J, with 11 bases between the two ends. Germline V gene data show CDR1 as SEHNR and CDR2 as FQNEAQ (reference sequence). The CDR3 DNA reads TGTGCCAGCAGCCTCGATGGGGGGCAGTTCTTC. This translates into CASSLDGGQFF.

This CDR3 is CASSPRGVHEQYF. The CDR3 nucleotides are TGTGCCAGCAGCCCCCGGGGAGTTCACGAGCAGTACTTC. This chain links TRBV5-4 with TRBJ2-7, with a tentative D call TRBD2 (5 bases). This CDR3 comprises 13 residues. The V end lost 4 bases, the J end lost 5 bases, and 13 bases lay between the germline ends. Per the germline V gene, CDR1 is SGHNT and CDR2 is YYREEE (reference sequence).

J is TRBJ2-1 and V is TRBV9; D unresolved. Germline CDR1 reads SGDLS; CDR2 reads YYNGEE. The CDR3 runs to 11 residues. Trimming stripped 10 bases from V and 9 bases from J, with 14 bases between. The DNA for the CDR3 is TGTGCCTCGGCGGACGCCGGTGAGCAGTTCTTC. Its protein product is CASADAGEQFF.

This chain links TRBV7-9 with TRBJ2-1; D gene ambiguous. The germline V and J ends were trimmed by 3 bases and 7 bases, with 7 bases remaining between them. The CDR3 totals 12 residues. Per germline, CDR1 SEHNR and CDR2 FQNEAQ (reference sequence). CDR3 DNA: TGTGCCAGCAGCTTTCTGCGGAATGAGCAGTTCTTC. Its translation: CASSFLRNEQFF. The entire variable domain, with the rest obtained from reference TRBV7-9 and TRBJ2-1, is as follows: DTGVSQNPRHKITKRGQNVTFRCDPISEHNRLYWYRQTLGQGPEFLTYFQNEAQLEKSRLLSDRFSAERPKGSFSTLEIQRTEQGDSAMYLCASSFLRNEQFFGPGTRLTVL.

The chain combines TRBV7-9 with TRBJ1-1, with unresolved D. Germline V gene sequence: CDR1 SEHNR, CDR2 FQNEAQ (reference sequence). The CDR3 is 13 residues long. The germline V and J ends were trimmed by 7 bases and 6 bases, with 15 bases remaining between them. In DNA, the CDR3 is TGTGCCAGCACCACCCCCGTGGAGTCTGAAGCTTTCTTT. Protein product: CASTTPVESEAFF.

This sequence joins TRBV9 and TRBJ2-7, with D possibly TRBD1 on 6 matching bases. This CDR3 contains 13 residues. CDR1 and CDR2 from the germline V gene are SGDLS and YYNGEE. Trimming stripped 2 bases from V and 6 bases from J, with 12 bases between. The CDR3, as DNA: TGTGCCAGCAGCGTTGGGCAGGGGATCGAGCAGTACTTC. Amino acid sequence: CASSVGQGIEQYF.

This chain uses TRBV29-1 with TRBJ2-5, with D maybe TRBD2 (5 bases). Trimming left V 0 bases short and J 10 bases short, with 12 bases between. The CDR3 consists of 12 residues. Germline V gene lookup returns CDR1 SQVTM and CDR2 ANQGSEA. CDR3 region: CSVEDRLTGQYF. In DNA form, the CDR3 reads TGCAGCGTTGAAGACAGACTAACGGGCCAGTACTTC.

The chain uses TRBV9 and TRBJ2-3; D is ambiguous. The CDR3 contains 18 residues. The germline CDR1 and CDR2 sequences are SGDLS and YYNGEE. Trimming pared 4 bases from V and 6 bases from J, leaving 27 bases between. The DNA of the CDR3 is TGTGCCAGCAGCTACAGACCCATGGACCGAGAACTGGGGGATACGCAGTATTTT. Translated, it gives CASSYRPMDRELGDTQYF.

The CDR3 loop is CASSEAAVEGDEQFF. CDR3 DNA: TGTGCCAGCAGTGAAGCGGCGGTTGAGGGCGATGAGCAGTTCTTC. The rearrangement links TRBV2 to TRBJ2-1, with D maybe TRBD2 (5 bases). Trimming stripped 0 bases from V and 8 bases from J, with 14 bases between. Germline V CDR1 and CDR2: SNHLY, FYNNEI. The CDR3 runs 15 residues.

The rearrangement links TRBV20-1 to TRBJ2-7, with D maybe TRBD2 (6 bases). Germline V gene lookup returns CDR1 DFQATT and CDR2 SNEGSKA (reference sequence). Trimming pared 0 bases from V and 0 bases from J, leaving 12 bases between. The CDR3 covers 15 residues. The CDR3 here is CSARDRRDPSYEQYF. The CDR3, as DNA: TGCAGTGCTAGAGATAGGCGGGACCCCTCCTACGAGCAGTACTTC.

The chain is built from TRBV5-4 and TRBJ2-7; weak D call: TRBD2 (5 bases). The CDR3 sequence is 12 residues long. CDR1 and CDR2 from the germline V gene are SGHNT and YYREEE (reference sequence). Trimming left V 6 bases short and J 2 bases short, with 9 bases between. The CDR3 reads CASKRDTYEQYF. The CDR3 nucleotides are TGTGCCAGCAAGAGGGATACCTACGAGCAGTACTTC.

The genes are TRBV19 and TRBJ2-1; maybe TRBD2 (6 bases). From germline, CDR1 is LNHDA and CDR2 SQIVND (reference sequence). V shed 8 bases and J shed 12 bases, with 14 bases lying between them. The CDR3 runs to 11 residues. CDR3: CASYRDFVQFF. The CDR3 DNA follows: TGTGCCAGTTACCGGGACTTCGTGCAGTTCTTC.

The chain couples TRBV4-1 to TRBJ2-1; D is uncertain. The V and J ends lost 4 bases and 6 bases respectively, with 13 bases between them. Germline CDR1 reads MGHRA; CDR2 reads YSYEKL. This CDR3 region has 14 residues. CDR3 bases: TGCGCCAGCAGCCTCATTCAGTATACCAATGAGCAGTTCTTC. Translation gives CASSLIQYTNEQFF.

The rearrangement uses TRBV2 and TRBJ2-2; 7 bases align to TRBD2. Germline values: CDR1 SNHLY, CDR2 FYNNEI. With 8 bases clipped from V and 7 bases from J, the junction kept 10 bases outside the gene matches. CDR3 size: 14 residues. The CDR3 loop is CASSAGVVRGELFF. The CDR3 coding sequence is TGTGCCAGCTCGGCGGGAGTGGTCCGCGGGGAGCTGTTTTTT.